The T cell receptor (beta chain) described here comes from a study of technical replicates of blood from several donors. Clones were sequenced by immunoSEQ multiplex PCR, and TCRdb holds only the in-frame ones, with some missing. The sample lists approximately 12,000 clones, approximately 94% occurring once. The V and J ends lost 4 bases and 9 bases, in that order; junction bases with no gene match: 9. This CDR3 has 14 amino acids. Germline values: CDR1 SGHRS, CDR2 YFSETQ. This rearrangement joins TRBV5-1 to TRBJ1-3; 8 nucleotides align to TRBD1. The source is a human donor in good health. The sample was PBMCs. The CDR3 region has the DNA TGCGCCAGCAGCACACGGACAGGGACTGGCACCATATATTTT. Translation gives CASSTRTGTGTIYF.